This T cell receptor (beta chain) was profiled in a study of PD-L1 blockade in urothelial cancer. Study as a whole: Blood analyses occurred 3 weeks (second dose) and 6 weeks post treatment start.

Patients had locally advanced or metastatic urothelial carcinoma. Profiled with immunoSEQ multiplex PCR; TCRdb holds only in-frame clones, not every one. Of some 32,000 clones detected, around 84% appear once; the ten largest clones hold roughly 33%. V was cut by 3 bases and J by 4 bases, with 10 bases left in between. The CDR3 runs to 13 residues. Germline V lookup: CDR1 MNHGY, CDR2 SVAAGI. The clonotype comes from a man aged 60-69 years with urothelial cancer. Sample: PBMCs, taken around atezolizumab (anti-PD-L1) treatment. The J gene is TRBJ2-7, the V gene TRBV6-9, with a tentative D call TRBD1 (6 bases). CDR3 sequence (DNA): TGTGCCAGCAGTTACAGGGGTAAGTACGAGCAGTACTTC. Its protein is CASSYRGKYEQYF.